This T cell receptor beta chain appears in the sequencing data of a study of cytomegalovirus exposure and HLA in healthy donors. CDR1 SGHTS and CDR2 YDEGEE come from the germline V gene. CDR3 length: 17 amino acids. V was pared by 3 bases and J by 0 bases, with 16 bases between. A multiplex PCR was run with 60 Vbeta primers and 13 Jbeta primers. TCRdb's copy holds only in-frame clones and misses some; the assay was immunoSEQ multiplex PCR. The table includes about 180,000 clones, over 65% detected once. V usage is TRBV5-8 and J usage is TRBJ1-5, with D uncertain. This TCR derives from a man aged 18 to 29 in good health and CMV-seronegative. Sequences were obtained from PBMCs. The CDR3 DNA reads as TGTGCCAGCAGCTCGGAACGGGTAGTCTATAGCAATCAGCCCCAGCATTTT. It is translated as CASSSERVVYSNQPQHF.